This T cell receptor beta chain was captured in a study of blood T cell repertoires in COVID-19. This CDR3 is built from 16 residues. Germline CDR1 MNHEY, CDR2 SVGAGI. Trimming stripped 0 bases from V and 4 bases from J, with 15 bases between. Clones were read by immunoSEQ multiplex PCR, and TCRdb kept only the in-frame ones, dropping some. The data hold 210,000 or so clones, with 75% to 85% observed a single time. The receptor's source is a woman in her forties with acute COVID-19. The specimen sequenced was PBMCs or T cells enriched from blood (not recorded which). The chain carries TRBV6-5 and TRBJ1-2; D unresolved. DNA for the CDR3: TGTGCCAGCAGTTACTCGCCTCTGACCGGCGGCTATGGCTACACCTTC. This sequence encodes CASSYSPLTGGYGYTF.